This T cell receptor beta chain is drawn from a study of T-cell reconstitution after alpha-beta-depleted transplantation in children. The authors prepared the TCRbeta library with unique molecular identifiers. TCRdb analysed the PCR reads with MiXCR anew, one entry per CDR3 protein. This sample yields approximately 400,000 distinct CDR3 sequences, of which approximately 10% are seen a single time; 4.5% to 6% belongs to the top ten. The junction had 4 bases not matched to a gene; V was cut back by 2 bases and J by 0 bases. Looked up from germline, CDR1 is MNHEY and CDR2 is SVGAGI. The CDR3 covers 17 residues.

This receptor was obtained from a human donor who donated a stem cell graft to a child with acute myeloid leukemia. V and J are TRBV6-5 and TRBJ1-6; 7 bases line up with TRBD1. The sequenced sample was PBMCs from the stem cell graft donor, obtained from the stem cell graft. This chain's CDR3 is CASSYQGGSSYNSPLHF. In DNA, the CDR3 is TGTGCCAGCAGTTACCAGGGGGGAAGCTCCTATAATTCACCCCTCCACTTT.